These T cell receptor beta chains were read from a single sample in a study of blood T cell repertoires in COVID-19. Libraries were prepared by immunoSEQ multiplex PCR; TCRdb keeps only in-frame clonotypes and omits some of them. Among over 100,000 clones listed, 60% to 80% were seen once. Sequenced input: peripheral blood. These receptors originate from a woman in her 70s with acute or convalescent COVID-19. CDR3s include the opening cysteine and the closing phenylalanine or tryptophan.

V gene: TRBV6-5; CDR3 protein: CASSSTGPAYEQYF
V gene: TRBV19; CDR3 protein: CASTNTGLAGGQYF
V gene: TRBV7-3; CDR3 protein: CASSLMPLVASYNEQFF
V gene: TRBV7-3; CDR3 protein: CASSPQGARGTEAFF
V gene: TRBV7-3; CDR3 protein: CASSLRGSPNTQYF
V gene: TRBV3-1/TRBV3-2; CDR3 protein: CASSQRADRSYGYTF
V gene: TRBV2; CDR3 protein: CASRVGDTGELFF
V gene: TRBV5-1; CDR3 protein: CASSLYASGGSSYNEQFF
V gene: TRBV5-8; CDR3 protein: CASSLGRPGNTIYF
V gene: TRBV18; CDR3 protein: CASSPPGRNYGYTF
V gene: TRBV27; CDR3 protein: CASSLTGDTQYF
V gene: TRBV2; CDR3 protein: CASQDDRGATEAFF
V gene: TRBV6-2/TRBV6-3; CDR3 protein: CASSYLLAGAGELFF
V gene: TRBV27; CDR3 protein: CASSSPAAGGRNYGYTF
V gene: TRBV5-4; CDR3 protein: CASSPSGGLTASTDTQYF
V gene: TRBV10-2; CDR3 protein: CASRKDREIGEQYF
V gene: TRBV9; CDR3 protein: CASSETGGLQETQYF
V gene: TRBV5-6; CDR3 protein: CASSLFGGYSNQPQHF
V gene: TRBV18; CDR3 protein: CASSPGQGNEKLFF
V gene: TRBV11-2; CDR3 protein: CASSLGMRGLNTEAFF
V gene: TRBV7-9; CDR3 protein: CASSPRGQGNTEAFF
V gene: TRBV7-6; CDR3 protein: CASSFKETQYF
V gene: TRBV7-2; CDR3 protein: CASSSMPGGSYEQYF
V gene: TRBV6-5; CDR3 protein: CASSNRLAGTDTQYF
V gene: TRBV27; CDR3 protein: CASSLSKGLNF
V gene: TRBV2; CDR3 protein: CASSEYTTGRNTEAFF
V gene: TRBV21-1; CDR3 protein: CASTILADWLSYEQYF
V gene: TRBV19; CDR3 protein: CASSTRGKDQPQHF
V gene: TRBV7-2; CDR3 protein: CASSFRPGSGPSYEQYF
V gene: TRBV6-6; CDR3 protein: CASSYDFRNPNEKLFF
V gene: TRBV5-1; CDR3 protein: CASSPRQAVTYEQYF
V gene: TRBV7-6; CDR3 protein: CASSQLAVDTGELFF
V gene: TRBV4-3; CDR3 protein: CASSQEVAGGPTEAFF
V gene: TRBV28; CDR3 protein: CASSSGQGSEKLFF
V gene: TRBV7-2; CDR3 protein: CASSSLGSGGYFF
V gene: TRBV18; CDR3 protein: CASSPLTSGSSTDTQYF
V gene: TRBV5-6; CDR3 protein: CASSLGSGGETQYF
V gene: TRBV28; CDR3 protein: CASSYRIHEAFF
V gene: TRBV3-1/TRBV3-2; CDR3 protein: CASSQIGQGGFNTEAFF
V gene: TRBV11-2; CDR3 protein: CASSLRAAGGMSTDTQYF
V gene: TRBV9; CDR3 protein: CASSVGGGAQAARYSPLHF
V gene: TRBV18; CDR3 protein: CASSPGGVAETQYF
V gene: TRBV3-1/TRBV3-2; CDR3 protein: CASSKQGIGNQPQHF
V gene: TRBV6-2/TRBV6-3; CDR3 protein: CASSYSDKRPQHF
V gene: TRBV5-4; CDR3 protein: CASSLKKRGDYNEQFF
V gene: TRBV9; CDR3 protein: CASSVRGTSADTQYF
V gene: TRBV6-5; CDR3 protein: CASSYSGRGGTDTQYF
V gene: TRBV25-1; CDR3 protein: CASSEVGFNYGYTF
V gene: TRBV6-5; CDR3 protein: CASRESSSNTIYF
V gene: TRBV6-5; CDR3 protein: CASSLSGVYGELFF
V gene: TRBV2; CDR3 protein: CASSEDRGFYGYTF
V gene: TRBV10-2; CDR3 protein: CASSEGGTEAFF
V gene: TRBV5-4; CDR3 protein: CASSLETSVETQYF
V gene: TRBV2; CDR3 protein: CASSDSRGDTKNIQYF
V gene: TRBV19; CDR3 protein: CASSIAGHQGEQYF
V gene: TRBV27; CDR3 protein: CASSLVANQPQHF
V gene: TRBV7-8; CDR3 protein: CASSPKMGACTSAVGSGANVLTF
V gene: TRBV19; CDR3 protein: CASSMPLGSSYNSPLHF
V gene: TRBV24-1; CDR3 protein: CATSVTGQGRTGELFF
V gene: TRBV5-5; CDR3 protein: CASSRPTGSETQYF